Sequencing of this TCR beta chain was carried out in a study of response to subunit inactivated influenza vaccine. Findings and limits, study-wide: With each seasonal influenza vaccination, the authors suggested, few new T cells are recruited.

Many counts were recorded for this clonotype. The antigen is unknown. MiXCR, run by TCRdb on the RT-PCR reads, gives a single entry per CDR3 protein. The sample contains under 550,000 distinct CDR3 sequences, more than 7% of which appear only once. V lost 8 bases and J 6 bases, leaving 17 bases between the germline ends. The length of the CDR3 is 14 residues. The source material was PBMCs from blood, sampled about 24 months after vaccination. This clonotype was sampled from a man aged 50-75 years who received an inactivated influenza vaccine. The rearrangement joins TRBV12-3 or TRBV12-4 to TRBJ2-1; TRBD2 might be the D (5 bases). CDR3 in DNA: TGTGCCAGCCGCTACTCGGCGGGCCCCAATGAGCAGTTCTTC. Translated: CASRYSAGPNEQFF.